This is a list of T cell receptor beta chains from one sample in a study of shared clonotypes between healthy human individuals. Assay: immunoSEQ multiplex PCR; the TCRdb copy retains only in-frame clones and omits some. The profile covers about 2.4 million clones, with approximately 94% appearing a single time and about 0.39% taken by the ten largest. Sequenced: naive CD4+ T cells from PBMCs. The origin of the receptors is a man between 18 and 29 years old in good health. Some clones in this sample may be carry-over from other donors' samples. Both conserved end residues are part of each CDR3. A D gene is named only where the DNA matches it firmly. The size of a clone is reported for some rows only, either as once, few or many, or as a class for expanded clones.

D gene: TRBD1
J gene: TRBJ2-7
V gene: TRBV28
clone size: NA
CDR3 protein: CASRQGQGDEQYF
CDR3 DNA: TGTGCCAGCAGGCAGGGACAGGGTGACGAGCAGTACTTC

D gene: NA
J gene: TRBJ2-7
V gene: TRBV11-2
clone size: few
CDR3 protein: CASTTDPVQSYEQYF
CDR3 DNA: TGTGCCAGCACCACCGACCCGGTCCAATCCTACGAGCAGTACTTC

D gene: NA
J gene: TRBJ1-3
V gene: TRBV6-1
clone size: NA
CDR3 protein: CASSEPLSSGNTIYF
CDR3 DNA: TGTGCCAGCAGTGAACCGCTTAGCTCTGGAAACACCATATATTTT

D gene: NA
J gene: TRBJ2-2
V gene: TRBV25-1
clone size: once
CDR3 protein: CASSEDWPTRNTGELFF
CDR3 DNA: TGTGCCAGCAGTGAAGATTGGCCTACAAGGAACACCGGGGAGCTGTTTTTT

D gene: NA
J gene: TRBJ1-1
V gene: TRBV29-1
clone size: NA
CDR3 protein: CSVEGLMNTEAFF
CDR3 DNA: TGCAGCGTTGAGGGCCTTATGAACACTGAAGCTTTCTTT

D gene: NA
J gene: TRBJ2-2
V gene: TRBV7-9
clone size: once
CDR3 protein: CASGGLTGELFF
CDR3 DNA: TGTGCCAGCGGTGGACTAACCGGGGAGCTGTTTTTT

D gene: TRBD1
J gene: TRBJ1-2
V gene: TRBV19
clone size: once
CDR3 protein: CASTGQGGNYGYTF
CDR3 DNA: TGTGCCAGTACCGGACAGGGGGGGAACTATGGCTACACCTTC

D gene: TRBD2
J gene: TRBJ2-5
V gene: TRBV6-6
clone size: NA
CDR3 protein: CASSYAGGTQETQYF
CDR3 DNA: TGTGCCAGCAGTTATGCGGGAGGGACCCAAGAGACCCAGTACTTC

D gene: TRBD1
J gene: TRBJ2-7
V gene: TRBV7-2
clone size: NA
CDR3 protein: CASSLVYTGGYEQYF
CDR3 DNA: TGTGCCAGCAGCTTAGTCTATACAGGGGGGTACGAGCAGTACTTC

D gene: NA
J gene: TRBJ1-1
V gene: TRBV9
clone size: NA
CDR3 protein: CASSGGGANTEAFF
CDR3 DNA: TGTGCCAGCAGCGGGGGAGGGGCGAACACTGAAGCTTTCTTT

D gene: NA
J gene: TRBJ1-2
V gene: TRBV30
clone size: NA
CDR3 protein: CAWNDWQYYGYTF
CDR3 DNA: TGTGCCTGGAATGATTGGCAGTATTATGGCTACACCTTC

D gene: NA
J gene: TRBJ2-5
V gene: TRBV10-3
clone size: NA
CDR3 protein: CAISLSGATETQYF
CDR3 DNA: TGTGCCATCAGCCTTAGCGGAGCGACGGAGACCCAGTACTTC

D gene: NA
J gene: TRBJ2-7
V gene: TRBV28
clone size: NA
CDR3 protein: CAAGSPTPYEQYF
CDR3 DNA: TGTGCCGCTGGTAGCCCCACTCCCTACGAGCAGTACTTC

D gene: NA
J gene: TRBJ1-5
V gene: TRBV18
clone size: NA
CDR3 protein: CASSQDGDQPQHF
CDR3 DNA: TGTGCCAGCTCACAAGACGGAGATCAGCCCCAGCATTTT

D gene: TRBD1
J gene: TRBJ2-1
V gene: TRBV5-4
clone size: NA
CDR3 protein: CASSSRRGPGYNEQFF
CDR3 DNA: TGTGCCAGCAGCTCGCGCAGGGGGCCGGGTTACAATGAGCAGTTCTTC

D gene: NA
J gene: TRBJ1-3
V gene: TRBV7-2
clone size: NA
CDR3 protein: CASSPTRGGNTIYF
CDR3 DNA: TGTGCCAGCAGCCCCACCCGGGGAGGGAACACCATATATTTT

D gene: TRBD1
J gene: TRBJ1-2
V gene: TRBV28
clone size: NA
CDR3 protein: CASSRTGTGGYGYGYTF
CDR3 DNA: TGTGCCAGCAGTCGCACCGGGACAGGGGGCTACGGCTATGGCTACACCTTC

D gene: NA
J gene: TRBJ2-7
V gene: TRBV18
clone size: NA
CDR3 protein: CASSPIQLDNEQYF
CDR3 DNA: TGTGCCAGCTCACCTATCCAATTAGATAACGAGCAGTACTTC

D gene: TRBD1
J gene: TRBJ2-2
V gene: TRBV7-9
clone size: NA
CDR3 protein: CASRKGTGRTGELFF
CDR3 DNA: TGTGCCAGCAGGAAAGGGACAGGGCGGACCGGGGAGCTGTTTTTT

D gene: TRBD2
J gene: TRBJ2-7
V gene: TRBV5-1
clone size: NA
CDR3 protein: CASSFSGRGEEQYF
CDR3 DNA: TGCGCCAGCAGCTTTTCGGGCCGGGGGGAGGAGCAGTACTTC

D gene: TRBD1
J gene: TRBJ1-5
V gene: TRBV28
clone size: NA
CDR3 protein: CASGQAGQPQHF
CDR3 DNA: TGTGCCAGCGGACAGGCCGGTCAGCCCCAGCATTTT

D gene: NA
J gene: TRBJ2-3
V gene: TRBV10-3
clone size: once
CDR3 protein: CAISDERAVVAQYF
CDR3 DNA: TGTGCCATCAGTGACGAGAGGGCGGTCGTTGCGCAGTATTTT

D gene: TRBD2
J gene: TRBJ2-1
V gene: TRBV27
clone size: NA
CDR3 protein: CASSAAGGTYNEQFF
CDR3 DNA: TGTGCCAGCAGTGCAGCGGGAGGAACCTACAATGAGCAGTTCTTC

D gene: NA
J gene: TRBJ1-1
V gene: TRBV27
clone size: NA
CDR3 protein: CASSLDGYGGRTEAFF
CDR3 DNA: TGTGCCAGCAGTTTAGACGGTTATGGGGGGCGGACTGAAGCTTTCTTT

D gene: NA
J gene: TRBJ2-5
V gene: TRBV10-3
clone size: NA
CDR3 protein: CAISDGTSAETQYF
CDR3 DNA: TGTGCCATCAGTGATGGAACATCGGCGGAGACCCAGTACTTC

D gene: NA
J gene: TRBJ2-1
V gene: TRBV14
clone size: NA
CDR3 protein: CASSQVGVHNEQFF
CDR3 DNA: TGTGCCAGCAGCCAAGTGGGGGTCCACAATGAGCAGTTCTTC

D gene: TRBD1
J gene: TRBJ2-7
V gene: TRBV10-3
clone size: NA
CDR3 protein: CAISRQGDNHEQYF
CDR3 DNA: TGTGCCATCAGTCGACAGGGGGATAACCACGAGCAGTACTTC

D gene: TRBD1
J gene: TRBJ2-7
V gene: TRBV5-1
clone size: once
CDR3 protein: CASSFGTGDSEQYF
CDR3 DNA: TGCGCCAGCAGCTTCGGGACAGGGGACAGCGAGCAGTACTTC

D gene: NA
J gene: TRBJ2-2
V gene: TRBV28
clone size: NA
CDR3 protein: CASSFFYPTGELFF
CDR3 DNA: TGTGCCAGCAGTTTTTTCTACCCTACCGGGGAGCTGTTTTTT

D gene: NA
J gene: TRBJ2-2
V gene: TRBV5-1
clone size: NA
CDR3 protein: CASAGGGGNTGELFF
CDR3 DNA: TGCGCCAGCGCCGGAGGAGGGGGAAACACCGGGGAGCTGTTTTTT

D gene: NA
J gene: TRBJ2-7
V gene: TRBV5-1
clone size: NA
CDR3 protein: CASSLVVDSYEQYF
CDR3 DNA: TGCGCCAGCAGCTTGGTCGTAGATTCCTACGAGCAGTACTTC

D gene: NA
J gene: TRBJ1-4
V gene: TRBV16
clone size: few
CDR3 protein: CASSPAKAEANEKLFF
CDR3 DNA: TGTGCCAGCAGCCCAGCGAAGGCCGAGGCTAATGAAAAACTGTTTTTT

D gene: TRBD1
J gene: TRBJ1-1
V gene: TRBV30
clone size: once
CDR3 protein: CAWSADGNRGATEAFF
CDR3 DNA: TGTGCCTGGAGTGCGGACGGAAACAGGGGGGCCACTGAAGCTTTCTTT

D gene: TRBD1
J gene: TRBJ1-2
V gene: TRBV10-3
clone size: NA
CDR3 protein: CAISEMFLDRGPGGYTF
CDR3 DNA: TGTGCCATCAGTGAGATGTTCTTGGACAGGGGACCTGGTGGCTACACCTTC

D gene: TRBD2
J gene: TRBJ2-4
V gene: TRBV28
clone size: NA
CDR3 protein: CASSLAGTTKNIQYF
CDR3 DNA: TGTGCCAGCAGTTTGGCCGGGACTACCAAAAACATTCAGTACTTC

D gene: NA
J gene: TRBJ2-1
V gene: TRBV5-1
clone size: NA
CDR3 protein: CASSLLAYNEQFF
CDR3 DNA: TGCGCCAGCAGCTTGTTAGCCTACAATGAGCAGTTCTTC

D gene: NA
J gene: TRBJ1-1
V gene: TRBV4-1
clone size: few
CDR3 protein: CASSRHTGANTEAFF
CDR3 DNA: TGCGCCAGCAGCCGCCACACGGGGGCGAACACTGAAGCTTTCTTT